This T cell receptor beta chain emerged from a study of shared clonotypes between healthy human individuals. TCRdb keeps only in-frame clones here, not all; method: immunoSEQ multiplex PCR. This table has approximately 2,000,000 clones, 85% to 95% appearing once. Per germline, CDR1 SGHTA and CDR2 FQGNSA. The CDR3 spans 16 residues. The V end lost 2 bases, the J end lost 7 bases, and 18 bases lay between the germline ends. The naive CD8 subset, CD45RO-negative cells positively selected for CCR7, excluded terminally differentiated effector memory CD45RA+ cells. Sequences were obtained from naive CD8+ T cells from PBMCs. The clonotype comes from a man younger than 30 in good health. Some clones in this sample may be carry-over from other donors' samples. The chain employs TRBV7-2 and TRBJ2-1, with D possibly matching TRBD2 (6 bases). The CDR3 DNA reads as TGTGCCAGCAGCTTAAGCCCCCTCGGGAGTGTTAATGAGCAGTTCTTC. Amino acids: CASSLSPLGSVNEQFF.